Listed below are T cell receptor beta chains from one sample, sequenced in a study of technical replicates of blood from a few donors. Sequencing was performed with immunoSEQ multiplex PCR; in TCRdb, only in-frame clones are kept and a portion is missing. The sample includes 60,000 to 70,000 clones, about 98% of them seen just once. The specimen sequenced was T cells isolated from PBMCs. The receptors were sampled from a human donor in good health. Both conserved end residues are part of each CDR3. The D gene is left open where the match is weak. Expanded clones are given a class, and other clones once, few, many or no size at all.

size: NA
J: TRBJ2-7
V: TRBV5-4
D: TRBD1
DNA: TGTGCCACCGAGAACAGGGGAAGGGAGTACGAGCAGTACTTC
CDR3: CATENRGREYEQYF

size: NA
J: TRBJ1-2
V: TRBV4-1
D: TRBD1
DNA: TGCGCCAGCAGCCATCCGGGACAGGCGACTAACTATGGCTACACCTTC
CDR3: CASSHPGQATNYGYTF

size: NA
J: TRBJ1-3
V: TRBV5-1
D: NA
DNA: TGCGCCAGCAGCATAGGGACATCTTTATCTGGAAACACCATATATTTT
CDR3: CASSIGTSLSGNTIYF

size: NA
J: TRBJ2-2
V: TRBV7-6
D: NA
DNA: TGTGGGAGTACAGGGAACACCGGGGAGCTGTTTTTT
CDR3: CGSTGNTGELFF

size: NA
J: TRBJ1-2
V: TRBV2
D: NA
DNA: TGTGCCAGCAGTGATAGCCCTAACTATGGCTACACCTTC
CDR3: CASSDSPNYGYTF

size: NA
J: TRBJ2-2
V: TRBV7-9
D: TRBD1
DNA: TGTGCCAGCAGCCTAATTTATGTTTTCGGGACAGCGGACACCGGGGAGCTGTTTTTT
CDR3: CASSLIYVFGTADTGELFF

size: NA
J: TRBJ2-7
V: TRBV29-1
D: NA
DNA: TGCAGCGCCAGGGGCTTAGACTACGAGCAGTACTTC
CDR3: CSARGLDYEQYF

size: NA
J: TRBJ1-4
V: TRBV5-4
D: NA
DNA: TGTGCCAGCAGCTGGTACAGCCGACCAGGTGAAAAACTGTTTTTT
CDR3: CASSWYSRPGEKLFF

size: NA
J: TRBJ2-5
V: TRBV19
D: NA
DNA: TGTGCCAGTACAGCGACAGGAGAAGTGACCCAGTACTTC
CDR3: CASTATGEVTQYF

size: NA
J: TRBJ2-7
V: TRBV5-5
D: NA
DNA: TGTGCCAGCAGCTTGGCGGGCGGGGCAAGCTCCTACGAGCAGTACTTC
CDR3: CASSLAGGASSYEQYF

size: NA
J: TRBJ1-5
V: TRBV11-2
D: NA
DNA: TGTGCCAGCAGCTCCTACGGGGGAGGCAATCAGCCCCAGCATTTT
CDR3: CASSSYGGGNQPQHF

size: NA
J: TRBJ1-1
V: TRBV11-3
D: NA
DNA: TGTGCCAGCAGCTTCCACAAGAACACTGAAGCTTTCTTT
CDR3: CASSFHKNTEAFF

size: NA
J: TRBJ1-1
V: TRBV28
D: NA
DNA: TGTGCCAGCAGAAACCTAAGGGAAGGGGTGAACACTGAAGCTTTCTTT
CDR3: CASRNLREGVNTEAFF

size: NA
J: TRBJ2-1
V: TRBV20-1
D: TRBD2
DNA: TGCAGTGCCGCGGGGGTTGGGGAGCAGTTCTTC
CDR3: CSAAGVGEQFF

size: NA
J: TRBJ2-7
V: TRBV10-3
D: NA
DNA: TGTGCCACTCAGCAGGGCCAGGGCTACGAGCAGTACTTC
CDR3: CATQQGQGYEQYF

size: NA
J: TRBJ1-2
V: TRBV2
D: TRBD1
DNA: TGTGCCAGCAGTGATTGGACAGGGGTCGGCTACACCTTC
CDR3: CASSDWTGVGYTF

size: NA
J: TRBJ1-1
V: TRBV21-1
D: NA
DNA: TGTGCCAGCAGCGCCGGACAGGGGGCCGCTCAGGCTTTCTTT
CDR3: CASSAGQGAAQAFF

size: NA
J: TRBJ2-1
V: TRBV7-9
D: TRBD2
DNA: TGTGCCAGCAGGGACAGCGGGGGGCCTGGTGGGGAGCAGTTCTTC
CDR3: CASRDSGGPGGEQFF

size: NA
J: TRBJ1-2
V: TRBV7-9
D: NA
DNA: TGTGCCAGCAGCTTTGGACAGCCTAACTATGGCTACACCTTC
CDR3: CASSFGQPNYGYTF

size: NA
J: TRBJ2-7
V: TRBV29-1
D: TRBD1
DNA: TGCAGCGTTGAAGATGGTGAGGGGGCCGACTCCTACGAGCAGTACTTC
CDR3: CSVEDGEGADSYEQYF

size: NA
J: TRBJ1-1
V: TRBV2
D: NA
DNA: TGTGCCAGCACCCCGGGGCAGGGGCGCTATGAAGCTTTCTTT
CDR3: CASTPGQGRYEAFF

size: NA
J: TRBJ1-5
V: TRBV19
D: NA
DNA: TGTGCCAGTACCACCACGGTCTTGAGCACCAATCAGCCCCAGCATTTT
CDR3: CASTTTVLSTNQPQHF

size: NA
J: TRBJ2-3
V: TRBV7-8
D: NA
DNA: TGTGCCAGCAGCTTAGTCGAGGGATTCGCAGATACGCAGTATTTT
CDR3: CASSLVEGFADTQYF

size: NA
J: TRBJ2-5
V: TRBV5-1
D: NA
DNA: TGCGCCAGCAGCTTAACGGTGTACCAAGAGACCCAGTACTTC
CDR3: CASSLTVYQETQYF

size: NA
J: TRBJ2-7
V: TRBV5-1
D: NA
DNA: TGCGCCAGCAGCTTGGAGGACTACACCTACGAGCAGTACTTC
CDR3: CASSLEDYTYEQYF

size: NA
J: TRBJ2-1
V: TRBV9
D: TRBD2
DNA: TGTGCCAGCGCTCGGGGGACTAGCGGGGGCAATGAGCAGTTCTTC
CDR3: CASARGTSGGNEQFF

size: NA
J: TRBJ1-1
V: TRBV29-1
D: NA
DNA: TGCAGCGTTGAGACAGAGATAGACACTGAAGCTTTCTTT
CDR3: CSVETEIDTEAFF

size: NA
J: TRBJ2-5
V: TRBV5-1
D: TRBD1
DNA: TGCGCCAGCAGCACCGGACAGGGAGGACAAGAGACCCAGTACTTC
CDR3: CASSTGQGGQETQYF

size: NA
J: TRBJ1-5
V: TRBV7-2
D: NA
DNA: TGTGCCAGCAGCCTCTATTTCAATCAGCCCCAGCATTTT
CDR3: CASSLYFNQPQHF

size: NA
J: TRBJ1-2
V: TRBV2
D: TRBD1
DNA: TGTGCCAGCAGTCCCCAACCGGGACAGGCCGTCGGGGGCTACACCTTC
CDR3: CASSPQPGQAVGGYTF

size: NA
J: TRBJ1-1
V: TRBV7-9
D: NA
DNA: TGTGCCGGCAGGGGCCTGAACACTGAAGCTTTCTTT
CDR3: CAGRGLNTEAFF

size: NA
J: TRBJ1-2
V: TRBV5-1
D: NA
DNA: TGCGCCAGCAGCTTGGATCCACGACAAGGGACATTCTATGGCTACACCTTC
CDR3: CASSLDPRQGTFYGYTF

size: NA
J: TRBJ2-1
V: TRBV11-2
D: TRBD2
DNA: TGTGCCAGCAGCTTCGGGAGGCAGATAGGCAATGAGCAGTTCTTC
CDR3: CASSFGRQIGNEQFF

size: NA
J: TRBJ1-1
V: TRBV5-6
D: TRBD1
DNA: TGTGCCAGCAGTCCCGGGACAGGGGGCCGGAGGCGTTCTGAAGCTTTCTTT
CDR3: CASSPGTGGRRRSEAFF

size: NA
J: TRBJ2-3
V: TRBV6-6
D: TRBD2
DNA: TGTGCCAGCAGTTACGCCCAGCGGGGGGTTTTAGATACGCAGTATTTT
CDR3: CASSYAQRGVLDTQYF

size: NA
J: TRBJ2-6
V: TRBV4-1
D: NA
DNA: TGCGCCAGCAGCCAAGAACCGGGAGAAGTTGCCAACGTCCTGACTTTC
CDR3: CASSQEPGEVANVLTF

size: NA
J: TRBJ2-3
V: TRBV5-6
D: NA
DNA: TGTGCCAGCAGCGGGGCAGGAGACACAGATACGCAGTATTTT
CDR3: CASSGAGDTDTQYF

size: once
J: TRBJ2-7
V: TRBV4-1
D: NA
DNA: TGCGCCAGCAGCCAAGAGGACCGGCAGGGAGGCGAGCAGTACTTC
CDR3: CASSQEDRQGGEQYF

size: NA
J: TRBJ1-1
V: TRBV5-1
D: NA
DNA: TGCGCCAGCAGCTCCGGTCGGGTCACTGAAGCTTTCTTT
CDR3: CASSSGRVTEAFF

size: NA
J: TRBJ2-1
V: TRBV4-2
D: TRBD1
DNA: TGTGCCAGCAGGAAGGGACAGGGCTCCTACAATGAGCAGTTCTTC
CDR3: CASRKGQGSYNEQFF

size: NA
J: TRBJ2-1
V: TRBV19
D: TRBD1
DNA: TGTGCCAGTACCGACTTTGGGACAGGGAGGGACAATGAGCAGTTCTTC
CDR3: CASTDFGTGRDNEQFF